This entry lists 7 T cell receptor beta chains sequenced from one sample in a study of Ad26.COV2.S vaccination and SARS-CoV-2 variants. The treatment: over 15 received Ad26.COV2.S at low or high dose, single or two shots; about five received placebo; per-sample allocation not given. Following the first vaccine or placebo injection, samples were taken on day 63. Here immunoSEQ multiplex PCR was the method, and the copy in TCRdb shows in-frame clones only, minus some. This sample carries a few hundred thousand clones, roughly 90% of them seen once, and the ten largest clones take about 1.9%. The source was peripheral blood, collected in a trial of Ad26.COV2.S vaccine versus placebo. These receptors were taken from a person between 18 and 59 years old who received the Ad26.COV2.S COVID-19 vaccine or a placebo.

The chain employs TRBV19 and TRBJ1-5; possible D gene TRBD1, 6 bases. The length of the CDR3 is 16 residues. V was shortened by 0 bases and J by 7 bases, with 16 bases between the two germline ends. Germline CDR1 is LNHDA and CDR2 is SQIVND (reference sequence). CDR3 sequence reads: CASSIDRSGGPQPQHF. The CDR3 DNA follows: TGTGCCAGTAGTATAGATCGCAGTGGGGGGCCGCAGCCCCAGCATTTT.

The chain is built from TRBV7-9 and TRBJ2-7; TRBD2 is a possible D gene (5 bases). CDR1 and CDR2 from the germline V gene are SEHNR and FQNEAQ (reference sequence). The CDR3 covers 13 residues. Trimming stripped 9 bases from V and 7 bases from J, with 19 bases between. The DNA for the CDR3 is TGTGCCAGGGAAGACCCGGGGTCTACGGAGCAGTACTTC. The encoded protein is CAREDPGSTEQYF.

The chain is built from TRBV11-2 and TRBJ1-1, with D tentatively TRBD1 (5 bases). Germline V CDR1 and CDR2: SGHAT, FQNNGV. The V end was cut by 3 bases, the J end by 7 bases, with 15 bases between. The CDR3 consists of 14 residues. This chain's CDR3 is CASSFRDSLLEAFF. The CDR3 bases are TGTGCCAGCAGCTTCCGAGACAGTCTCCTTGAAGCTTTCTTT.

The chain links TRBV29-1 to TRBJ2-3, with TRBD2 matching 11 bases. The CDR3 consists of 15 residues. Germline CDR1 is SQVTM and CDR2 is ANQGSEA. V shed 6 bases and J 6 bases; nucleotides not matched to a gene: 11. The CDR3 protein is CSVGTSGFRRDTQYF. Written as DNA, the CDR3 is TGCAGCGTAGGGACTAGCGGTTTCAGGAGGGATACGCAGTATTTT.

This rearrangement joins TRBV28 to TRBJ2-3, with D possibly TRBD1 on 5 matching bases. Germline V lookup: CDR1 MDHEN, CDR2 SYDVKM. The CDR3 is made up of 13 amino acids. V lost 1 base, J lost 6 bases, and 8 bases lay in between. The CDR3 sequence is CASSLFRADTQYF. The CDR3 nucleotides read TGTGCCAGCAGTTTATTCAGGGCCGATACGCAGTATTTT.

The rearrangement links TRBV5-1 to TRBJ2-7; 8 bases fit TRBD1. With 2 bases clipped from V and 7 bases from J, the junction kept 8 bases outside the gene matches. The CDR3 has 14 residues. Germline CDR1 reads SGHRS; CDR2 reads YFSETQ. CDR3 protein: CASSFRTGTGEQYF. The CDR3 DNA is TGCGCCAGCAGCTTCCGGACAGGGACGGGGGAGCAGTACTTC. The full variable domain, completed using reference TRBV5-1 and TRBJ2-7, is KAGVTQTPRYLIKTRGQQVTLSCSPISGHRSVSWYQQTPGQGLQFLFEYFSETQRNKGNFPGRFSGRQFSNSRSEMNVSTLELGDSALYLCASSFRTGTGEQYFGPGTRLTVT.

V gene TRBV6-5 combines with J gene TRBJ2-7, with D maybe TRBD2 (5 bases). The CDR3 spans 13 residues. V lost 11 bases and J lost 5, with 19 bases in between. Germline assignment: CDR1 MNHEY and CDR2 SVGAGI. The CDR3, as DNA: TGTGCCGTCCCCACTAGGTCGTATGACGAGCAGTACTTC. Its protein product is CAVPTRSYDEQYF.